This TCR beta chain comes out of a study of blood T cell repertoires in COVID-19. Whole-study context: Spain, Italy and the United States supplied samples that represented acute and convalescent COVID-19. The cDNA or gDNA used as material had been derived from T cells, B-cell-depleted T cells, or PBMCs.

Assay: immunoSEQ multiplex PCR; the TCRdb copy retains only in-frame clones and omits some. The sample holds some 150,000 clones, roughly 90% seen once. V lost 1 base, J lost 4 bases, and 7 bases lay in between. Germline-derived CDR1 and CDR2 are SEHNR and FQNEAQ (reference sequence). The CDR3 covers 13 residues. The chain joins TRBV7-9 to TRBJ1-2; D not resolved. Sequencing was carried out using peripheral blood. The TCR was taken from a woman aged 45-65 years with acute or convalescent COVID-19. The CDR3 DNA follows: TGTGCCAGCAGCTTAGGAGCCATCTATGGCTACACCTTC. Translating it yields CASSLGAIYGYTF.